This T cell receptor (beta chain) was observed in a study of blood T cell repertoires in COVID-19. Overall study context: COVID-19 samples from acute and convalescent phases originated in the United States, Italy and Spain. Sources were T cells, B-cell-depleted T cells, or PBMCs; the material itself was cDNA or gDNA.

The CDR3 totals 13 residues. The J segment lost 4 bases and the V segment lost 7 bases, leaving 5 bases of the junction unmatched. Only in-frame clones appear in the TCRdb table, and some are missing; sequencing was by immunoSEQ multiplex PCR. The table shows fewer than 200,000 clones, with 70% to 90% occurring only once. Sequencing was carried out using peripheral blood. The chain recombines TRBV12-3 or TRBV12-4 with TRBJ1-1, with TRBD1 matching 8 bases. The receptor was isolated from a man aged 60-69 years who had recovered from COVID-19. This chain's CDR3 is CASKNTGGTEAFF. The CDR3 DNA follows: TGTGCCAGCAAAAATACAGGGGGCACTGAAGCTTTCTTT.